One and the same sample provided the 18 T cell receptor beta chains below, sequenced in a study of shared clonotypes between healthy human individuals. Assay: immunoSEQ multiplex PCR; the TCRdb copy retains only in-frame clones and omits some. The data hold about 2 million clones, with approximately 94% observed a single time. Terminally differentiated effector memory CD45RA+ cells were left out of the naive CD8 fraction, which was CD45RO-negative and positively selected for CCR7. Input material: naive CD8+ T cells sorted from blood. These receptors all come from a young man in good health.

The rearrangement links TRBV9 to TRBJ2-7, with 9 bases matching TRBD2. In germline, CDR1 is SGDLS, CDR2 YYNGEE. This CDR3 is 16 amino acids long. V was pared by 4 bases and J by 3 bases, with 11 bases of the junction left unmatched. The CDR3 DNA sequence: TGTGCCAGCAGCCCCGAAGGCGGGGGGGCCGGCTACGAGCAGTACTTC. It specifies CASSPEGGGAGYEQYF.

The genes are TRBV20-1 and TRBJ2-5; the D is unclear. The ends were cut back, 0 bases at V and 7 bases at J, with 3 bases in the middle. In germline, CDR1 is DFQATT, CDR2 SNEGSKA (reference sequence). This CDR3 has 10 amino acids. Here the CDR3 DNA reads TGCAGTGCTAGAGATTCGACCCAGTACTTC. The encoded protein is CSARDSTQYF.

CDR3 in amino acids: CASSERTYYEQYF. The CDR3, as DNA: TGTGCCAGCAGCGAGAGGACCTATTACGAGCAGTACTTC. The rearrangement uses TRBV7-8 and TRBJ2-7; D is unresolved. CDR1 and CDR2 (germline): SGHVS, FQNEAQ. Trimming removed 5 bases from V and 4 bases from J, with 12 bases in between. The CDR3 runs 13 residues.

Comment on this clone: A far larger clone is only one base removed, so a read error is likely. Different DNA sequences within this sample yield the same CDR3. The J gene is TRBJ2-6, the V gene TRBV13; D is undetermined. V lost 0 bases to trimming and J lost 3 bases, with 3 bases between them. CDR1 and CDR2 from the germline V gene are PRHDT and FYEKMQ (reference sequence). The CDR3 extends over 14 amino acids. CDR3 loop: CASSLGGGANVLTF. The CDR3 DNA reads TGTGCCAGCAGCTTAGGAGGTGGGGCCAACGTCCTGACTTTC.

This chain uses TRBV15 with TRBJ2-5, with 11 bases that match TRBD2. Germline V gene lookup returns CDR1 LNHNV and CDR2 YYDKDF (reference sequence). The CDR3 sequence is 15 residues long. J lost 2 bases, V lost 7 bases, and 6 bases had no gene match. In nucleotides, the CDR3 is TGTGCCACCACCCAGGGACTAGCGGAACAAGAGACCCAGTACTTC. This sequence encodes CATTQGLAEQETQYF.

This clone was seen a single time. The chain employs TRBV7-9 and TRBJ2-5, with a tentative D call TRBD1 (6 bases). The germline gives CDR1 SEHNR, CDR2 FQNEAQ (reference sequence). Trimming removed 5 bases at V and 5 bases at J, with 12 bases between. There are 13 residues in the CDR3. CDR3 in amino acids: CASSPRGLETQYF. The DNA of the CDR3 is TGTGCCAGCAGCCCCAGGGGCTTGGAGACCCAGTACTTC. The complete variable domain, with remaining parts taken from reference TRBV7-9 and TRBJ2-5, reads DTGVSQNPRHKITKRGQNVTFRCDPISEHNRLYWYRQTLGQGPEFLTYFQNEAQLEKSRLLSDRFSAERPKGSFSTLEIQRTEQGDSAMYLCASSPRGLETQYFGPGTRLLVL.

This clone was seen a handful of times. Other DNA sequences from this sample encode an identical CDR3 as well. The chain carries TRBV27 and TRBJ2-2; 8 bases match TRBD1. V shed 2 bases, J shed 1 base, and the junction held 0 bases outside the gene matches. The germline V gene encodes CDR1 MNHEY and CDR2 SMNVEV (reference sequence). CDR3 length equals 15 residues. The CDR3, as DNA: TGTGCCAGCAGTTTAGGGACAGGGAACACCGGGGAGCTGTTTTTT. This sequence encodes CASSLGTGNTGELFF.

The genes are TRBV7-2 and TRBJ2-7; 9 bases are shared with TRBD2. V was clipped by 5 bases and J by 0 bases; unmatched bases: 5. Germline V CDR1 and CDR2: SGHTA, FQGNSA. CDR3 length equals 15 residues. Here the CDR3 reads CASSPIAGDSYEQYF. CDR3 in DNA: TGTGCCAGCAGCCCGATAGCGGGAGACTCCTACGAGCAGTACTTC.

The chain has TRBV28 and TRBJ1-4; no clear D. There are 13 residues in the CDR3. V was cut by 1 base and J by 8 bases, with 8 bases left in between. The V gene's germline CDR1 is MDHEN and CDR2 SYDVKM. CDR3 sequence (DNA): TGTGCCAGCAGTTTATCATATCAAGAAAAACTGTTTTTT. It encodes CASSLSYQEKLFF.

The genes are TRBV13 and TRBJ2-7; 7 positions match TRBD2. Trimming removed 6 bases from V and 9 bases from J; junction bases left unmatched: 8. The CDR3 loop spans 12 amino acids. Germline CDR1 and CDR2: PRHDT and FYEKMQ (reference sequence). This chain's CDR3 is CASRSSGLGQYF. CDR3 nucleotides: TGTGCCAGCAGATCTAGCGGATTAGGGCAGTACTTC.

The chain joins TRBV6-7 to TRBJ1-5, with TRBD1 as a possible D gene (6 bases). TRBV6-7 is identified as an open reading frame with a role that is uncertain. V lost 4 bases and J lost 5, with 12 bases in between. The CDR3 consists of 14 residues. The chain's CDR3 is CASSFRDTYQPQHF. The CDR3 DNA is TGTGCCAGCAGTTTCCGGGACACTTATCAGCCCCAGCATTTT.

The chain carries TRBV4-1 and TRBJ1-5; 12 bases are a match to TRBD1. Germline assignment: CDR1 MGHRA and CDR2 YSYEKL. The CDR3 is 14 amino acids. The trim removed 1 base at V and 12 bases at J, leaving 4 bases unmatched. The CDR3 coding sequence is TGCGCCAGCAGCCAAGTGGGACAGGGGGCAGACCAGCATTTT. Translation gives CASSQVGQGADQHF.

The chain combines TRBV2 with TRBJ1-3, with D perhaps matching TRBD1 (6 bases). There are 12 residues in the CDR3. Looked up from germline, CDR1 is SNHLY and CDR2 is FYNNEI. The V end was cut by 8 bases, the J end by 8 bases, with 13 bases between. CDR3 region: CASQDSSYTIYF. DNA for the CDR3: TGTGCCAGCCAGGACAGCTCCTACACCATATATTTT.

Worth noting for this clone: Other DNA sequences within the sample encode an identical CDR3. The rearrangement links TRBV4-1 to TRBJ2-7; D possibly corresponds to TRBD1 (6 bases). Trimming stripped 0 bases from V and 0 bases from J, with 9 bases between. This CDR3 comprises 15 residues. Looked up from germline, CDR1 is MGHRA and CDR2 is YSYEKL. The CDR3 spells CASSQDSGASYEQYF. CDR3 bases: TGCGCCAGCAGCCAAGATTCAGGGGCCTCCTACGAGCAGTACTTC.

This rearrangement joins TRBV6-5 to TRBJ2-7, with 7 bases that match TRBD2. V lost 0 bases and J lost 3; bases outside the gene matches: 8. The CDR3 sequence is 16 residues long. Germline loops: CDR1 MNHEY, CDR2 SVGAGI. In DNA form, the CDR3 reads TGTGCCAGCAGTTACTCGGGGGGGGAGGATCTCTACGAGCAGTACTTC. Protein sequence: CASSYSGGEDLYEQYF.

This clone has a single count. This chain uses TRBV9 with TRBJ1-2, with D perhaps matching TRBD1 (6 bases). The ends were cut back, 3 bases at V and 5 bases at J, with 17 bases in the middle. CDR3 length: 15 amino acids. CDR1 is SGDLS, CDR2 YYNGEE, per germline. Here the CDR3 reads CASSATPGGAYGYTF. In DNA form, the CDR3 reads TGTGCCAGCAGCGCCACCCCCGGGGGCGCGTATGGCTACACCTTC.

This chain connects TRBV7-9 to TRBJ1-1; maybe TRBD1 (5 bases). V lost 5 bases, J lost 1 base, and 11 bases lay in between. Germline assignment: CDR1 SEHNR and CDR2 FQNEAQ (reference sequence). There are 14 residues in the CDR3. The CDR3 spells CASSGGTKNTEAFF. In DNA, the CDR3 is TGTGCCAGCAGCGGAGGGACCAAGAACACTGAAGCTTTCTTT.

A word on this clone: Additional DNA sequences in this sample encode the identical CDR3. The chain's CDR3 is CASSEAGPYEQYF. The CDR3 coding sequence is TGTGCCAGCAGTGAAGCAGGGCCCTACGAGCAGTACTTC. The chain is built from TRBV6-1 and TRBJ2-7; no firm D call. The CDR3 totals 13 residues. CDR1 and CDR2 from the germline V gene are MNHNS and SASEGT. Trimming took 0 bases from V and 2 from J, leaving 5 bases between them.